This T cell receptor beta chain is from a study of blood T cell repertoires in COVID-19. As for the study in general: Nucleic acid was either cDNA or gDNA, and it came from T cells, B-cell-depleted T cells, or PBMCs.

Sequencing used immunoSEQ multiplex PCR; TCRdb keeps in-frame clones, though not all of them. The sample lists about 430,000 clones; 88% were seen once. The germline V gene has CDR1 MGHDK and CDR2 SYGVNS. The ends were cut back, 1 base at V and 6 bases at J, with 16 bases in the middle. The CDR3 sequence is 15 residues long. Assignment of participants to cohorts was predicated upon participant-reported clinical history. Exposed enrollees had met someone with a PCR-confirmed or clinician-diagnosed COVID-19 case at some point within the 2 weeks before study entry. The receptor was derived from a woman in her late teens or twenties who had been exposed to COVID-19. The sequenced material came from PBMCs or T cells enriched from blood (not recorded which). The chain links TRBV25-1 to TRBJ2-7; D is perhaps TRBD1 (7 bases). The CDR3 DNA sequence: TGTGCCAGCAGTGAATGGGCGGGACAGAGGCCCGAGCAGTACTTC. Residues: CASSEWAGQRPEQYF.